The entry below gives a single T cell receptor (beta chain) sequence along with its context. Antigen: not known. On the basis of clinical symptoms, serum thyroxine and TRAb, thyroid ultrasound and orbital computed tomography, diagnoses were made. Deletions cut 4 bases from V and 7 bases from J, with 11 bases between. Germline V gene sequence: CDR1 ENHRY, CDR2 SYGVKD. The CDR3 extends over 13 amino acids. RNA transcripts provided the source from which TCR beta CDR3 regions were amplified. TCR CDR3 underwent first-round RT-PCR with the HTBI primer set. TCRdb reanalysed the multiplex PCR reads using MiXCR and keeps one entry per CDR3 protein. This table holds roughly 500,000 distinct CDR3 sequences, about half found once. The sample belongs to a study of T cells in Graves' hyperthyroidism and ophthalmopathy. Notes on the study in general: Blood held most thyroid clonotypes expanded above 0.001 frequency. The authors' 13 V-J model separated ophthalmopathy from stable hyperthyroidism. Median prediction lead before ophthalmopathy onset was around 6.9 months with the model.

The receptor's source is an adult woman with Graves' disease, either hyperthyroidism or ophthalmopathy (not recorded which). The chain uses TRBV10-3 and TRBJ1-5; D gene unclear. Sequencing was performed on peripheral blood or thyroid tissue (not recorded which). The CDR3 loop is CAISGPGLQPQHF. CDR3 sequence (DNA): TGTGCCATCAGTGGGCCCGGCTTACAGCCCCAGCATTTT.